These 8 T cell receptor beta chains share one sample of origin, sequenced in a study of T cell changes during pregnancy in multiple sclerosis. Clones were sequenced by immunoSEQ multiplex PCR, and TCRdb holds only the in-frame ones, with some missing. The sample holds 100,000 or so clones, approximately 90% seen once. This sample comprised peripheral blood, obtained in the second trimester of pregnancy. All receptors derive from a female donor with multiple sclerosis, enrolled in a pregnancy study.

The J gene is TRBJ1-1, the V gene TRBV29-1, with D possibly being TRBD1 (6 bases). The CDR3 has 13 amino acids. Germline CDR1 reads SQVTM; CDR2 reads ANQGSEA. The ends were cut back, 7 bases at V and 3 bases at J, with 15 bases in the middle. The CDR3 protein is CSAGGGGDTEAFF. In DNA, the CDR3 is TGCAGCGCCGGGGGGGGCGGAGACACTGAAGCTTTCTTT. The full variable domain, with the rest looked up from reference TRBV29-1 and TRBJ1-1, is SAVISQKPSRDICQRGTSLTIQCQVDSQVTMMFWYRQQPGQSLTLIATANQGSEATYESGFVIDKFPISRPNLTFSTLTVSNMSPEDSSIYLCSAGGGGDTEAFFGQGTRLTVV.

The rearrangement uses TRBV5-1 and TRBJ1-1, with 7 bases that match TRBD1. This CDR3 has 17 residues. CDR1 SGHRS and CDR2 YFSETQ come from the germline V gene. The V and J ends lost 2 bases and 0 bases, in that order; junction bases with no gene match: 10. For the CDR3, the DNA is TGCGCCAGCAGCTTTCGAATTGGACAGGCCCTGAACACTGAAGCTTTCTTT. This codes for CASSFRIGQALNTEAFF.

The chain carries TRBV28 and TRBJ1-2; TRBD1 aligns across 9 bases. Germline values: CDR1 MDHEN, CDR2 SYDVKM. Trimming cost V 4 bases and J 8 bases; bases outside gene matches: 11. The CDR3 covers 15 residues. CDR3 in DNA: TGTGCCAGCAGTTCCTCCCGGGACAGGGTAATCGGCTACACCTTC. Protein sequence: CASSSSRDRVIGYTF.

V usage is TRBV30 and J usage is TRBJ1-6; 7 nucleotides agree with TRBD1. The CDR3 is 12 amino acids. V trimming: 4 bases; J trimming: 10 bases; junction bases outside the gene matches: 4. CDR1 and CDR2 from the germline V gene are GTSNPN and SVGIG (reference sequence). The CDR3 reads CAWTDRVSPLHF. CDR3 nucleotides: TGTGCCTGGACCGACAGGGTATCACCCCTCCACTTT.

The CDR3 sequence is CATSREWSGNTGELFF. The CDR3 nucleotides read TGTGCCACCAGCAGAGAATGGTCAGGAAACACCGGGGAGCTGTTTTTT. This chain uses TRBV15 with TRBJ2-2, with unresolved D. With 0 bases removed from V and 2 bases from J, the gap between germline ends came to 10 bases. Germline CDR1 is LNHNV and CDR2 is YYDKDF (reference sequence). CDR3 length: 16 residues.

Only a few counts were recorded for this clone. The chain is built from TRBV19 and TRBJ1-5; D gene ambiguous. This CDR3 is 15 amino acids long. Germline lookup yields CDR1 LNHDA and CDR2 SQIVND (reference sequence). V lost 3 bases, J lost 10 bases, and 19 bases lay in between. In DNA form, the CDR3 reads TGTGCCAGTAGTATCGACCCCGGGCGGGGAAAACCCCAGCATTTT. Amino acid sequence: CASSIDPGRGKPQHF. The full variable domain, in which reference TRBV19 and TRBJ1-5 provide the parts outside the CDR3, is DGGITQSPKYLFRKEGQNVTLSCEQNLNHDAMYWYRQDPGQGLRLIYYSQIVNDFQKGDIAEGYSVSREKKESFPLTVTSAQKNPTAFYLCASSIDPGRGKPQHFGDGTRLSIL.

The chain uses TRBV6-6 and TRBJ2-7, with TRBD1 matching 8 bases. Trimming cost V 3 bases and J 5 bases; bases outside gene matches: 9. The CDR3 totals 15 residues. Germline V gene lookup returns CDR1 MNHNY and CDR2 SVGAGI (reference sequence). This CDR3 is CASSYVGQGAHEQYF. The DNA for the CDR3 is TGTGCCAGCAGTTATGTAGGGCAGGGGGCCCACGAGCAGTACTTC.

This rearrangement joins TRBV2 to TRBJ2-7; a possible D gene is TRBD2 (6 bases). V was shortened by 6 bases and J by 0 bases, with 18 bases between the two germline ends. This CDR3 is 16 amino acids long. CDR1 and CDR2 (germline): SNHLY, FYNNEI. CDR3 sequence reads: CASRKTSTTYSYEQYF. Here the CDR3 DNA reads TGTGCCAGCAGGAAGACTAGTACGACCTACTCCTACGAGCAGTACTTC. The whole variable domain, filled in from reference TRBV2 and TRBJ2-7, reads EPEVTQTPSHQVTQMGQEVILRCVPISNHLYFYWYRQILGQKVEFLVSFYNNEISEKSEIFDDQFSVERPDGSNFTLKIRSTKLEDSAMYFCASRKTSTTYSYEQYFGPGTRLTVT.